This T cell receptor (beta chain) was obtained from a study of shared clonotypes between healthy human individuals (TCRdb year 2020). Background on the whole study: The cohort comprised a couple of women and a few men aged 18 to 49 years. Between about 0.9 and 8.9 billion PBMCs per donor were obtained by leukapheresis. To estimate repertoire size and how much clonotypes are shared between individuals, the study performed deep sequencing of blood TCR repertoires from roughly five healthy adults. Different laboratories and diverse techniques were used to prepare libraries and sequence TCR repertoires, to increase sequencing depth and limit assay-specific biases. Per donor, three plates each were used for CD4 naive and CD4 memory, two for CD8 naive, and one for CD8 memory.

Healthy HIV-negative adults with no recently reported acute infections or vaccinations were included as donors. Every donor was a Caucasian adult residing in Nashville, Tennessee, USA. CD4+ T cells were enriched through magnetic negative selection, after which naive cells were positively selected on CD45RA and the remaining negative fraction served as the memory subset. After blood collection by leukapheresis, PBMCs were isolated using Ficoll-Histopaque density gradient centrifugation and then cryopreserved in the vapor phase of liquid nitrogen. Analytical flow cytometry was used to check the purity and quantity of every magnetically sorted T cell population. Genomic DNA was isolated from every sorted fraction and measured by UV absorbance on a Nanodrop 2000c. Broad study findings and their caveats: Higher generation probabilities were observed for clonotypes shared by all four sorted-subset donors than for non-shared clonotypes. When a few donors were compared, the shared fraction of clonotypes was around 5.1% for naive CD4, approximately 3.5% for naive CD8, 2.3% for memory CD4, and roughly 0.4% for memory CD8. Because the study included only a small number of donors, the genetic and exposure-history diversity represented was limited. Sampling was restricted to blood, and TCR repertoires in tissue are likely to differ from TCR repertoires in blood. Even with the large sequencing depth, rarefaction of the sorted-subset datasets indicated that sequencing was incomplete. Naive subsets generally had larger estimated clonotype richness than memory subsets. Pairwise subsampling led to the expectation that sequencing depth would affect the degree of clonotype sharing among donors.

Using the deep immunoSEQ assay, TCR CDR3 regions were amplified from genomic DNA by multiplex PCR. For each cell subset, the extracted genomic DNA was distributed evenly across all wells of several immunoSEQ 96-well plates, and each plate served as one replicate. For sorted subsets, each replicate PCR was loaded with about 0.2 ug genomic DNA, equivalent to some 27,000 T cell genomes. The purified libraries were quantified using a Qubit 3.0 fluorometer, sized with a Bioanalyzer 2100, and then quantified again using the KAPA Library Quantification kit. Every immunoSEQ 96-well plate was sequenced on a separate single-read 150-cycle Illumina NextSeq 550 flow cell. From the authors' description of their analysis: Because only junctional sequences without quality scores were contained in the immunoSEQ output, filtering matching that applied to full-length reads could not be performed. To assign V/J genes and CDR3, sequences were annotated using PyIR, a Python wrapper for IgBLAST v1.9, with IMGT germline references. Reads were removed for weak V/J assignments (E-value above 1e-6), missing CDR3, stop codons, out-of-frame junctions, or ambiguous translated residues. A V3J clonotype was defined by an identical inferred V gene, J gene, and CDR3 amino acid sequence. Percentage overlap between repertoires was computed as shared unique clonotypes divided by the size of the smaller repertoire. Richness of each repertoire was evaluated using RTK rarefaction, the Chao1 estimator, and Recon v2.1 estimates of unobserved clonotypes. Generation probabilities for all TCRbeta clonotypes obtained by the gDNA method from several donors were computed using OLGA. TCRdb obtained this table from immuneACCESS and retained in-frame rearrangements with V and J assigned. These tables miss some clones; where compared with another copy, unresolved V genes account for less than half of the shortfall, and the remainder is unexplained. The V and J calls and the clone size are those of that table, but D and trimming were determined from the DNA. The sample includes about 1 million clones, with under 80% observed a single time. The top ten clones comprise roughly 1.4% of the sample.

At the junction V is shortened by 0 bases and J by 5 bases, with 3 bases in between. The CDR3 runs 13 amino acids, cysteine and phenylalanine included. The retained sequence is limited to the CDR3, 39 bases, with the frame set at the first base. CDR1 SGDLS and CDR2 YYNGEE are derived from the germline V gene. This clone occurred once. Its antigen remains unidentified. Base qualities are not at hand, and no much larger clone is one base apart. The source of this sequence is a young man in good health. The chain couples TRBV9 to TRBJ2-6; no D gene call is confident. Sequenced: memory CD4+ T cells sorted from blood. According to the study, the label for this sample's cell subset or site signals: CD45RA-negative fraction. The CDR3 reads CASSVDRANVLTF. Here is the DNA: TGTGCCAGCAGCGTAGATCGGGCCAACGTCCTGACTTTC.